Here is one T cell receptor beta chain with its context. These data originate in a study of PD-L1 blockade in urothelial cancer. Germline lookup yields CDR1 SGHTA and CDR2 FQGNSA. The trim removed 2 bases at V and 6 bases at J, leaving 8 bases unmatched. This CDR3 has 15 amino acids. Method: immunoSEQ multiplex PCR; TCRdb's copy keeps in-frame clones and lacks some. The sample contains around 25,000 clones, roughly nine tenths of which appear only once. The input for sequencing was PBMCs, taken around atezolizumab (anti-PD-L1) treatment. This clonotype was sampled from a man aged 50 to 60 with urothelial cancer. This chain links TRBV7-2 with TRBJ2-7; 9 positions agree with TRBD2. The CDR3 reads CASSLTAGGPGEQYF. CDR3 DNA sequence: TGTGCCAGCAGCTTAACGGCGGGGGGGCCGGGCGAGCAGTACTTC.